The clone carrying this TCR beta chain was observed many times. The antigen is undetermined. Germline CDR1 SGHRS, CDR2 YFSETQ. This CDR3 is built from 10 residues. Trimming left V 7 bases short and J 7 bases short, with 5 bases between. Preparation of the TCRbeta library used unique molecular identifiers. TCRdb analysed the PCR reads with MiXCR anew, one entry per CDR3 protein. The sample has about 460,000 distinct CDR3 sequences, about 11% seen once. The data belong to a study of T-cell reconstitution after alpha-beta-depleted transplantation in children. Overall study results and limits: Where some patients showed high TCRbeta diversity at day 60, it came from recipient T cells and thymic progenitors that had survived. Approximately two months post-transplant, alpha-beta T cells reportedly originated from several hundred expanded graft clones. Newly produced T cells mostly provided counts and TCRbeta diversity after one year, as hyperexpanded clones declined.

The sequences come from PBMCs, collected before TCRalphabeta/CD19-depleted stem cell transplant. This TCR was sampled from a child between 2 and 9 years old with inherited bone marrow failure, due to receive a stem cell transplant. The chain is built from TRBV5-1 and TRBJ2-2; D not certain. CDR3 sequence: CASFGGELFF. The CDR3 nucleotides are TGCGCCAGCTTCGGCGGGGAGCTGTTTTTT.